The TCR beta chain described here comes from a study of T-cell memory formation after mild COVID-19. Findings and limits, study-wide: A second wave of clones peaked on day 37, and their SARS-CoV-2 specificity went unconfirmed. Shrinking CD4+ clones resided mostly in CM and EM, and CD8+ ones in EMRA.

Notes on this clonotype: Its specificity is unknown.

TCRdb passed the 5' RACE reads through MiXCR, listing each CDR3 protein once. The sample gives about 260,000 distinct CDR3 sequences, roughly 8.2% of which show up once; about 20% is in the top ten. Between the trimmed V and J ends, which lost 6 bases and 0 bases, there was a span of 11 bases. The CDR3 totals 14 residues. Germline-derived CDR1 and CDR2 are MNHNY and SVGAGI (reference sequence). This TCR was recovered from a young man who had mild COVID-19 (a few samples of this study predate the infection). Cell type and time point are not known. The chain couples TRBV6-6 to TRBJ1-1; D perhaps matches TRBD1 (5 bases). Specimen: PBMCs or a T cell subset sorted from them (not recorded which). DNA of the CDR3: TGTGCCAGCAGGCGACAGAACATGAACACTGAAGCTTTCTTT. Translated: CASRRQNMNTEAFF.